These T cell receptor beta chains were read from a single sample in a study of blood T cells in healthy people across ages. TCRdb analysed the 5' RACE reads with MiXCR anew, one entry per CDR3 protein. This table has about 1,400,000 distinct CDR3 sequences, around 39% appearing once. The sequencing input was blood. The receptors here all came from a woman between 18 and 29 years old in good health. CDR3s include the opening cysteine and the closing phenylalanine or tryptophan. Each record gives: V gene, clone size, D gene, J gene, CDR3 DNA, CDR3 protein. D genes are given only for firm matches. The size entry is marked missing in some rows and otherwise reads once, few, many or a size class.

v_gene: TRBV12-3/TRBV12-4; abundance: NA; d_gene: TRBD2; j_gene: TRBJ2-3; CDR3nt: TGTGCCAGCAGAACCGGGACTACCTCCCTTACGCAGTATTTT; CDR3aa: CASRTGTTSLTQYF
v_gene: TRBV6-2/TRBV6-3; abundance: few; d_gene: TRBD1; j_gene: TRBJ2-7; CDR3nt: TGTGCCAGCAGTTACCGGGACAGGGAACCCTACGAGCAGTACTTC; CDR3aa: CASSYRDREPYEQYF
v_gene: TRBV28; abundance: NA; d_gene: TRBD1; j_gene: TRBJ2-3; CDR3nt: TGTGCCAGCAGTGCACAGGGGAAGGTATTTATTGATACGCAGTATTTT; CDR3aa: CASSAQGKVFIDTQYF
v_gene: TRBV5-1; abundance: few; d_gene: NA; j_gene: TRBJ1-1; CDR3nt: TGCGCCAGCAGCTCCTTGGGGTCCCAGAACACTGAAGCTTTCTTT; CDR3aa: CASSSLGSQNTEAFF
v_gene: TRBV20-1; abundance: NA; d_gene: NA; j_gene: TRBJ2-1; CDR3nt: TGCAGTGCCACGGCCCGGACTACGATGTCGAATGAGCAGTTCTTC; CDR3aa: CSATARTTMSNEQFF
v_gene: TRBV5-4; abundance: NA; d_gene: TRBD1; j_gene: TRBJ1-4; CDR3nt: TGTGCCAGCAGCAAGCCGACAGGGGGCGACGACGAAAAACTGTTTTTT; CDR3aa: CASSKPTGGDDEKLFF
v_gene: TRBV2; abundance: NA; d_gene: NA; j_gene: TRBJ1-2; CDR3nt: TGTGCCAGCACCCCCTTGGGGGATAACTATGGCTACACCTTC; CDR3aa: CASTPLGDNYGYTF
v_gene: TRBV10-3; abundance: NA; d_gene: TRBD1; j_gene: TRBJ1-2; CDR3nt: TGTGCCATCAGTGAGGGGACAGGGGCGATCTCCTATGGCTACACCTTC; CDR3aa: CAISEGTGAISYGYTF
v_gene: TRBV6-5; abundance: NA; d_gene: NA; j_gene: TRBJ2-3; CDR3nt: TGTGCCAGCAGGAGTTCCGCAGATACGCAGTATTTT; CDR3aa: CASRSSADTQYF
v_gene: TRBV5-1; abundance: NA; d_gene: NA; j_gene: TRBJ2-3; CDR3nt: TGCGCCAGCAGAGGCCTCGCTAGCACAGATACGCAGTATTTT; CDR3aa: CASRGLASTDTQYF
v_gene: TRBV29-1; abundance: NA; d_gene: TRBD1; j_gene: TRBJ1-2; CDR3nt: TGCAGCGTTGACGGGACAGCGAATAACTATGGCTACACCTTC; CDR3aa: CSVDGTANNYGYTF
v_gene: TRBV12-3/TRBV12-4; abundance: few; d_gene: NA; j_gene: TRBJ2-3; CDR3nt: TGTGCCAGCAGTTTCCGGGAGAAGGCGCAGTATTTT; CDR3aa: CASSFREKAQYF
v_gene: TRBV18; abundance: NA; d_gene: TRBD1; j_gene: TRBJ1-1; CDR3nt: TGTGCCGGCTCACCTCCGACAGGGGGCGTTTCCACTGAAGCTTTCTTT; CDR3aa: CAGSPPTGGVSTEAFF
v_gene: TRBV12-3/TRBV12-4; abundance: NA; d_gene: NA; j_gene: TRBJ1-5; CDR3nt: TGTGCCAGCAGTTTTCGGGATAAGGCCCAGCATTTT; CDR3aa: CASSFRDKAQHF
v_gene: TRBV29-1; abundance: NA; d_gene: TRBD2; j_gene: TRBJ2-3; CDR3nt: TGCAGCGAAGCGGGGTCCACAGATACGCAGTATTTT; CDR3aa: CSEAGSTDTQYF
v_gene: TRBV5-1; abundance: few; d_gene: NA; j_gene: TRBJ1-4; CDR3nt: TGCGCCAGCAGCTTGTCTGGGCCAACTAATGAAAAACTGTTTTTT; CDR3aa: CASSLSGPTNEKLFF
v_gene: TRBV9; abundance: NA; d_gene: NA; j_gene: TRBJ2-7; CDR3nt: TGTGCCAGCAGCGTAGACAGCGGCCTTGGGAATGAGCAGTACTTC; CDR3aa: CASSVDSGLGNEQYF
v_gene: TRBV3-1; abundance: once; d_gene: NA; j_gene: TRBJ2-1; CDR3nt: TGTGCCAGCAGCCAAGATTTACTAGCTTACAATGAGCAGTTCTTC; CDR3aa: CASSQDLLAYNEQFF
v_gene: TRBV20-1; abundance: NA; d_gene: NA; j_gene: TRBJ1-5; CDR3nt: TGCAGTGCTAGAATACAGGGTTTAGAGCAGCCCCAGCATTTT; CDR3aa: CSARIQGLEQPQHF
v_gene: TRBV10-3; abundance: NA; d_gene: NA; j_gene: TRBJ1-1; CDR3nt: TGTGCCATCAGGGCAGGGGTTTTGAACACTGAAGCTTTCTTT; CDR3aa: CAIRAGVLNTEAFF
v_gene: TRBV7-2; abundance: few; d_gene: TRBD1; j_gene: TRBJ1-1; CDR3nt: TGTGCCAGCAGCAACCCGACAGGGGGCGTCGTTATGAACACTGAAGCTTTCTTT; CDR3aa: CASSNPTGGVVMNTEAFF
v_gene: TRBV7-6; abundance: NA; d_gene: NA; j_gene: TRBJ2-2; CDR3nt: TGTGCCAGCAACAACATCTTTGGGACCGGGGAGCTGTTTTTT; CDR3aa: CASNNIFGTGELFF
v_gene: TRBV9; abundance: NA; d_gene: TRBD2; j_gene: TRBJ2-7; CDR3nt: TGTGCCAGCAGCGTAGGGGGACTAGCCCCGGAGCAGTACTTC; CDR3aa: CASSVGGLAPEQYF
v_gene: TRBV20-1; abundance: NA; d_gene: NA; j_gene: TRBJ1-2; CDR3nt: TGCAGTGCTACCCCGACGGGGAGGGCCTATGGCTACACCTTC; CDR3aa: CSATPTGRAYGYTF
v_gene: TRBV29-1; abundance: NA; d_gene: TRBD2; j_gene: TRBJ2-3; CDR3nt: TGCAGCGTTGAGACCCGGGGGGGGACAGATACGCAGTATTTT; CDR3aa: CSVETRGGTDTQYF
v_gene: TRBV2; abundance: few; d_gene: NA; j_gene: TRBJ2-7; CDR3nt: TGTGCCAGCAAGTTCTCTAGCGGAGGGGGGACCTACGAGCAGTACTTC; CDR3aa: CASKFSSGGGTYEQYF
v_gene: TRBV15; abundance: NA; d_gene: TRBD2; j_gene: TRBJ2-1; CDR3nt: TGTGCCACCAGCAGAGGGGCTAGCGGGTTGTACAATGAGCAGTTCTTC; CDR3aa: CATSRGASGLYNEQFF
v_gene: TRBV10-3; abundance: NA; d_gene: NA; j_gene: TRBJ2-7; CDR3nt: TGTGCCATCACTGCGGTTTTTGGGGAGGTGTACTTC; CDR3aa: CAITAVFGEVYF
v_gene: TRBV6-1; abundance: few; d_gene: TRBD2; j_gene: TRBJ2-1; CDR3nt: TGTGCCAGCAGTGAACTAGCTCTAGCGGAACCGCGGGATGAGCAGTTCTTC; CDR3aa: CASSELALAEPRDEQFF
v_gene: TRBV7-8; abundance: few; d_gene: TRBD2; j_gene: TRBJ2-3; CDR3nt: TGTGCCAGCAGCTTAAAGGCCGGCGGGAGAGTCCCAGATACGCAGTATTTT; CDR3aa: CASSLKAGGRVPDTQYF
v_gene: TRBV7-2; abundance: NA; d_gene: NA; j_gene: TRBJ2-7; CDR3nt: TGTGCCAGCAGCTTAGCTAGCGGTACTACCGAGCAGTACTTC; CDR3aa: CASSLASGTTEQYF
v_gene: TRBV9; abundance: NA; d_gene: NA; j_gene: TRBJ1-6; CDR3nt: TGTGCCAGCGGATCCCAGAGTAATTCACCCCTCCACTTT; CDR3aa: CASGSQSNSPLHF
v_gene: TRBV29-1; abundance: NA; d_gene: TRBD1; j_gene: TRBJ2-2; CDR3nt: TGCAGCGTCACGCGAACCGGGACAGGGTTCACCGGGGAGCTGTTTTTT; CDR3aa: CSVTRTGTGFTGELFF
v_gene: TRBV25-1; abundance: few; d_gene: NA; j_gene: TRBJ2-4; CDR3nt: TGTGCCAGCAGTTTAACAGGGACGGTTGCCATTCAGTACTTC; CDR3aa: CASSLTGTVAIQYF
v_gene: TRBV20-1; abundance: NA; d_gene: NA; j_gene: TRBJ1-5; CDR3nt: TGCAGTGCTTTAGTGAGTTTGGGGAGGGGTAATCAGCCCCAGCATTTT; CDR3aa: CSALVSLGRGNQPQHF
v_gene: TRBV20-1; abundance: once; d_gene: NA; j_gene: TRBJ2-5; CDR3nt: TGCAATGCTAGAGGTCCCGGGACCCAGTACTTC; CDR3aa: CNARGPGTQYF
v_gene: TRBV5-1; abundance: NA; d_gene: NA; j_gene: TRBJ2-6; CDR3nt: TGTGCCAGCAGCTTGCAGGTATCGGGGGCCAACGTCCTGACTTTC; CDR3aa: CASSLQVSGANVLTF
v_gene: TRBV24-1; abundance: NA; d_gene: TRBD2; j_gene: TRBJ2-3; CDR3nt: TGTGCCACCAGTGATTGGGGACTAGCGGGGATTCGGGGTACGCAGTATTTT; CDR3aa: CATSDWGLAGIRGTQYF
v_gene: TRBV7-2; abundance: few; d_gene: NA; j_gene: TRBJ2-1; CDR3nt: TGTGCCAGCAGCTTAGGGACTCGGTACTCCTACAATGAGCAGTTCTTC; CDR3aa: CASSLGTRYSYNEQFF
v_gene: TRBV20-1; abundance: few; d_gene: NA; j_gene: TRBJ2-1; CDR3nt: TGCAGTGCTACCCCTGGGATCCCGCAAAACAATGAGCAGTTCTTC; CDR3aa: CSATPGIPQNNEQFF
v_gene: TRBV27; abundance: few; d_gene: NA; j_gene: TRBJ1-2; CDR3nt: TGTGCCAGCAGTTTTCCAGGGCATGGCTACACCTTC; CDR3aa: CASSFPGHGYTF
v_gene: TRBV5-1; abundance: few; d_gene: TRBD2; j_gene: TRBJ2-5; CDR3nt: TGCGCCAGCAGCTCCTGGACTAGCGGGAGTGAGGCGTTATGGGAGACCCAGTACTTC; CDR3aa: CASSSWTSGSEALWETQYF